This TCR beta chain was retrieved from a study of Ad26.COV2.S vaccination and SARS-CoV-2 variants. Sequenced by immunoSEQ multiplex PCR; TCRdb stores in-frame clones only, minus some. Among some 450,000 clones listed, around 90% were seen once. Treatment specified: 15 to 20 received Ad26.COV2.S at low or high dose, single or two shots; about five received placebo; per-sample allocation not given. Each sample was drawn 63 days after the first injection (of vaccine or placebo). The sample here was peripheral blood, taken in a trial of Ad26.COV2.S vaccine versus placebo. This TCR came from a person between 18 and 65 years old who received the Ad26.COV2.S COVID-19 vaccine or a placebo.

The CDR3 region has the DNA TGTGCCAGTAGTAGACAGGGTGATGAGCAGTACTTC. It yields the protein CASSRQGDEQYF. The rearrangement joins TRBV19 to TRBJ2-7, with 7 bases that match TRBD1. The germline CDR1 and CDR2 sequences are LNHDA and SQIVND (reference sequence). V was pared by 4 bases and J by 7 bases, with 4 bases of the junction left unmatched. The CDR3 runs to 12 residues.